This T cell receptor (beta chain) was recorded in a study of T cell responses to AZD1222 COVID-19 vaccine. Here immunoSEQ multiplex PCR was the method, and the copy in TCRdb shows in-frame clones only, minus some. Of 110,000 to 150,000 clones in the sample, 93% were seen once. Broader study findings: Vaccine-associated CD4 TCRs ranged over spike, dominating at 160-218 and 743-854.

CDR3 size: 14 residues. CDR1 and CDR2 (germline): SGHDT, YYEEEE. V shed 0 bases and J shed 6 bases, with 12 bases lying between them. Remarks on this clone: What it binds is not known.

Sequenced here: peripheral blood, sampled on day 0 of MenACWY control vaccination. This sequence joins TRBV5-6 and TRBJ1-2, with TRBD1 as a possible D gene (5 bases). The TCR sequence derives from an adult in good health. The CDR3 reads CASSLDASGNGYTF. The CDR3 DNA sequence: TGTGCCAGCAGCTTGGATGCCTCAGGGAATGGCTACACCTTC.